This T cell receptor beta chain was observed in a study of early T cells in non-severe SARS-CoV-2 infection (dated by TCRdb to the early 2020s). With regard to the full study: TCR sequencing used bulk RNA from unsorted whole blood, so alpha and beta chains could not be paired. Study-wide conclusions, independent of this receptor: VDJdb matching was skewed toward anti-spike CD8 responses, so virus-specific expansions were likely underestimated and private and CD4 specificities were missed.

Library preparation used 5' RACE. Data came from a NextSeq 500. Unique molecular identifiers were attached to individual cDNA molecules in the TCR library protocol so that sequencing error and PCR bias could be corrected. Both TCR alpha and beta chains were sequenced, and tight co-correlation was observed between alpha and beta sequence abundances in each sample. The source study handled its data this way. Decombinator V4 was used to annotate TCR sequences for V gene, J gene and CDR3. TCRs were defined as expanded if a significant change between any two time points was detected under a Poisson model with p below 0.0001. Abundances of TCRs were expressed as counts per million after normalisation to the total number of TCRs sequenced in each sample. MAIT TCRs were defined by TRAV1-2 paired with TRAJ12, TRAJ20 or TRAJ33, and iNKT TCRs by TRAV10 paired with TRAJ18. A search of VDJdb, accessed on 1 November 2021, was run for TCRs annotated to CMV, EBV and SARS-CoV-2, with TCRs annotated for multiple antigens excluded. In-frame beta chains were kept once TCRdb had trimmed the public reads at Q25 with fastp and called clones with MiXCR. Each entry is one CDR3 protein sequence, shown with its most common DNA and genes. The V and J calls follow TCRdb's processing rather than the paper's. This sample holds roughly 93,000 distinct CDR3 sequences; approximately 11% were observed only once. The ten largest clones take up 4% to 5.5% of the sample.

This was a case-control study nested in a cohort of healthcare workers in London, UK, who had nasopharyngeal swab PCR tests and blood samples taken every week. Healthcare workers were recruited during the week of the UK lockdown, between 23 and 31 March 2020, and followed weekly for up to about 15 weeks. From the cysteine through the phenylalanine, the CDR3 covers 11 amino acids. Only CDR3 DNA is held: 33 bases, read in frame from base 1. The CDR1 and CDR2 encoded by the germline V gene are SQVTM and ANQGSEA. A distance of 4 bases separates the germline ends of V and J, which lose 4 bases and 1 base respectively. On this clonotype: Its antigen is currently not known. Per-base qualities were not stored, and no clone one base away is much larger.

The chain uses TRBV29-1 and TRBJ1-1; confidence is insufficient to name the D gene. This receptor was identified in an adult who was a healthcare worker with PCR-confirmed SARS-CoV-2 infection or an uninfected control (not recorded which). Sequenced sample: whole blood. The CDR3 region reads CSVVSNTEAFF. The bases read TGCAGCGTTGTTTCGAACACTGAAGCTTTCTTT.